This TCR beta chain was captured in a study of neurological immune-mediated disorders. On the study more broadly: Multiple sclerosis patients (n = 34) included 31 with relapsing-remitting and 3 with secondary progressive disease. Study-level results: Subjects shared no identical expanded-clone CDR3 amino acid sequences, suggesting private TCR-beta repertoires in all groups.

TCRdb analysed the 5' RACE reads with MiXCR anew, one entry per CDR3 protein. This sample has about 80,000 distinct CDR3 sequences; almost 6% occur once, and the top ten carry over 6.5%. With regard to this clonotype: Its antigen is still unknown.

Described time point: longitudinal time-point 2. Germline loops: CDR1 SEHNR, CDR2 FQNEAQ (reference sequence). V was pared by 4 bases and J by 5 bases, with 9 bases between. The CDR3 extends over 12 amino acids. The V and J genes are TRBV7-9 and TRBJ2-7; D gene ambiguous. Sequenced material: PBMCs. The receptor was derived from a woman aged 60 to 75 with multiple sclerosis. CDR3 region: CASSSSVNEQYF. CDR3 nucleotide sequence: TGTGCCAGCAGCTCTTCGGTAAACGAGCAGTACTTC.